The clone carrying this T cell receptor (beta chain) was detected only once. The method was immunoSEQ multiplex PCR; TCRdb's version includes in-frame clones alone and lacks a portion of them. The sample lists some 48,000 clones, 60% to 80% seen once, with 16% in the top ten. The data derive from a study of T cells in tumors after PD-1 blockade. CDR1 is SNHLY and CDR2 is FYNNEI in the germline V gene. The germline V and J ends were trimmed by 6 bases and 12 bases, with 17 bases remaining between them. The CDR3 length is 12 residues. The material was PBMCs, obtained before anti-PD-1 treatment. The TCR sequence derives from a human donor with basal cell carcinoma. The V call is TRBV2, the J call TRBJ1-2; possibly TRBD1 for D (6 bases). The CDR3 DNA reads as TGTGCCAGCAGCACGAACAGGGTCCAAAACACCTTC. Translating it yields CASSTNRVQNTF.